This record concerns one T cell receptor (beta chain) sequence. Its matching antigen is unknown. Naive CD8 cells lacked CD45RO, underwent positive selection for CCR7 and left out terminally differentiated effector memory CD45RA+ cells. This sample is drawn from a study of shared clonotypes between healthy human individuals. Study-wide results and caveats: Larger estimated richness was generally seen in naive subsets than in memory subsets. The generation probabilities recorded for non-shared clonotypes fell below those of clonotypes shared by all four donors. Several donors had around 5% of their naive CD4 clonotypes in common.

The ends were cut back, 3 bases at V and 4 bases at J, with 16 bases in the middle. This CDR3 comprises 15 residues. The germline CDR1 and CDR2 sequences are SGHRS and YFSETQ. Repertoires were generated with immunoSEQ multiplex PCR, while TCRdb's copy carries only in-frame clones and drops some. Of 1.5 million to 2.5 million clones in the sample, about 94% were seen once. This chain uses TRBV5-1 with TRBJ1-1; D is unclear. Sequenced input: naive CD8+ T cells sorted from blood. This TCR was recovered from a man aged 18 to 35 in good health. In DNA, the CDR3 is TGCGCCAGCAGCTCCCGGACGAGTATAGGCACTGAAGCTTTCTTT. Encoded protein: CASSSRTSIGTEAFF.